This T cell receptor (beta chain) was found in a study of cytomegalovirus exposure and HLA in healthy donors. Background on the study: From HLA-typed donors, an early data release held tens of millions of unique TCRs.

General study points: Roughly uniform sequencing depth across donors was assumed, possibly incorrectly. It was likely that a cluster of highly shared sequence variants was a sequencing artifact.

Remarks on this clone: The antigen is unknown.

The study ran its PCR with 60 Vbeta and 13 Jbeta primers. This table comes from immunoSEQ multiplex PCR, and its TCRdb copy is limited to in-frame clones, with some not included. The ten top clones account for over 1.5%, within a sample of around 140,000 clones. CDR3 length: 13 residues. Trimming took off 1 base at V and 6 bases at J, with 11 bases between the two ends. CDR1 and CDR2 from the germline V gene are SGHNT and YYREEE (reference sequence). Sequencing was done on a sample of PBMCs. This clonotype was sampled from a man aged 18 to 29 in good health and CMV-seronegative. This chain joins TRBV5-4 and TRBJ2-7; D gene unclear. The CDR3 sequence: CASSLTTASEQYF. CDR3 DNA: TGTGCCAGCAGCTTGACTACTGCTAGCGAGCAGTACTTC.